Presented here are 27 T cell receptor beta chains from one specimen sequenced in a study of Tregs in tolerant kidney transplant recipients. Antigens of these TCRs are unknown. Data came from immunoSEQ multiplex PCR; TCRdb stores just in-frame clones and leaves some out. The sample carries 15,000 to 20,000 clones, less than 80% recorded once. Material for sequencing was Tregs from blood cultured with allogeneic cells. The receptors originated from a human donor in good health.

V gene TRBV6-6 combines with J gene TRBJ2-5; 8 bases match TRBD2. Germline V gives CDR1 MNHNY, CDR2 SVGAGI (reference sequence). This CDR3 comprises 13 residues. J was trimmed by 5 bases and V by 6 bases; bases with no gene match: 5. The CDR3 coding sequence is TGTGCCAGCAGGCTAGCGGGTCTGGAGACCCAGTACTTC. As protein: CASRLAGLETQYF.

This clone has a handful of counts. This chain uses TRBV6-5 with TRBJ2-7; 8 positions agree with TRBD1. The CDR3 consists of 15 residues. Germline trimming cut 6 bases from V and 0 bases from J; bases unmatched to any gene: 7. Germline loops: CDR1 MNHEY, CDR2 SVGAGI. CDR3 protein: CASRLDRGNSYEQYF. In nucleotides, the CDR3 is TGTGCCAGCAGACTTGACAGGGGCAACTCCTACGAGCAGTACTTC.

The chain combines TRBV6-5 with TRBJ1-2; tentative D call: TRBD1 (5 bases). The CDR3 is 12 residues long. CDR1 is MNHEY, CDR2 SVGAGI, per germline. V lost 6 bases, J lost 3 bases, and 8 bases lay in between. The CDR3 loop reads CASRRGYYGYTF. CDR3 in DNA: TGTGCCAGCAGGCGGGGGTACTATGGCTACACCTTC.

The chain recombines TRBV11-2 with TRBJ2-1; D gene unclear. V was trimmed by 6 bases and J by 3 bases, leaving 18 bases between them. CDR1 and CDR2 (germline): SGHAT, FQNNGV. This CDR3 is built from 16 residues. The CDR3 spells CASSDTWGLFYNEQFF. The CDR3 region has the DNA TGTGCCAGCAGTGACACGTGGGGTCTTTTCTACAATGAGCAGTTCTTC. The variable domain in full, with the rest retrieved from reference TRBV11-2 and TRBJ2-1, is EAGVAQSPRYKIIEKRQSVAFWCNPISGHATLYWYQQILGQGPKLLIQFQNNGVVDDSQLPKDRFSAERLKGVDSTLKIQPAKLEDSAVYLCASSDTWGLFYNEQFFGPGTRLTVL.

The chain combines TRBV5-5 with TRBJ2-7, with 9 nucleotides matching TRBD2. CDR1 and CDR2 from the germline V gene are SGHKS and YYEKEE (reference sequence). The trim removed 0 bases at V and 1 base at J, leaving 2 bases unmatched. The CDR3 is 15 residues long. The CDR3 bases are TGTGCCAGCAGCTTGGTCCTAGCGGGATCCTACGAGCAGTACTTC. Translation gives CASSLVLAGSYEQYF. The variable domain in full, completed from reference TRBV5-5 and TRBJ2-7, reads DAGVTQSPTHLIKTRGQQVTLRCSPISGHKSVSWYQQVLGQGPQFIFQYYEKEERGRGNFPDRFSARQFPNYSSELNVNALLLGDSALYLCASSLVLAGSYEQYFGPGTRLTVT.

This clone was detected ten times or more. As DNA, the CDR3 is TGTGCCAGCAGCCGGGACTCCTCGCTCGAGCAGTACTTC. Translation: CASSRDSSLEQYF. The chain combines TRBV6-5 with TRBJ2-7; maybe TRBD2 (6 bases). Germline loops: CDR1 MNHEY, CDR2 SVGAGI. V was clipped by 6 bases and J by 6 bases, with 15 bases between them. CDR3 size: 13 residues.

This clone was observed a handful of times. The chain employs TRBV30 and TRBJ1-6; D not resolved. This CDR3 is built from 17 residues. With 0 bases removed from V and 9 bases from J, the gap between germline ends came to 21 bases. The germline V gene has CDR1 GTSNPN and CDR2 SVGIG (reference sequence). CDR3 nucleotide sequence: TGTGCCTGGAGTGTATTAAAACGGCCTCGGGGAACTTCACCCCTCCACTTT. This sequence encodes CAWSVLKRPRGTSPLHF.

This clone has only one observation. V is TRBV14 and J is TRBJ1-1; D is uncertain. CDR1 SGHDN and CDR2 FVKESK come from the germline V gene. The CDR3 is 11 residues long. V was cut by 1 base and J by 13 bases, with 10 bases left in between. The CDR3 sequence is CASSQVGSVFF. CDR3 nucleotides: TGTGCCAGCAGCCAAGTGGGTTCTGTTTTCTTT.

V gene TRBV6-1 combines with J gene TRBJ2-1; D is unresolved. Trimming stripped 4 bases from V and 8 bases from J, with 24 bases between. CDR3 length: 17 amino acids. Germline V gene data show CDR1 as MNHNS and CDR2 as SASEGT. DNA for the CDR3: TGTGCCAGCAGTGCCAGCCGTACCTCAGGAGTTGCGTATGAGCAGTTCTTC. This codes for CASSASRTSGVAYEQFF.

This chain uses TRBV6-6 with TRBJ1-5, with 11 bases identical to TRBD1. CDR1 is MNHNY and CDR2 is SVGAGI in the germline V gene (reference sequence). The V segment lost 6 bases and the J segment 5 bases; nucleotides outside the gene matches: 9. The CDR3 runs to 16 residues. The CDR3 reads CASRMIGTGGYQPQHF. CDR3 DNA: TGTGCCAGCAGGATGATAGGGACAGGGGGATATCAGCCCCAGCATTTT.

This clone was counted only a few times. V usage is TRBV7-6 and J usage is TRBJ2-2, with D tentatively TRBD1 or TRBD2 (5 bases each). Trimming shortened V by 1 base and J by 7 bases, and 19 bases separated the two germline ends. The germline V gene has CDR1 SGHVS and CDR2 FNYEAQ. The CDR3 extends over 17 amino acids. Written as DNA, the CDR3 is TGTGCCAGCAGCTTAGAGGCCCCGGGACGCGACCTCGGGGAGCTGTTTTTT. It is translated as CASSLEAPGRDLGELFF.

J is TRBJ2-1 and V is TRBV11-3, with 7 bases lining up with TRBD2. This CDR3 comprises 16 residues. CDR1 and CDR2 from the germline V gene are SGHNT and YENEEA. With 5 bases clipped from V and 9 bases from J, the junction kept 16 bases outside the gene matches. The CDR3 DNA is TGTGCCAGCAGCCCATGGGAGGGAGCGGGGTGGGGTGAGCAGTTCTTC. This encodes CASSPWEGAGWGEQFF. The full variable domain, completed using reference TRBV11-3 and TRBJ2-1, is EAGVVQSPRYKIIEKKQPVAFWCNPISGHNTLYWYLQNLGQGPELLIRYENEEAVDDSQLPKDRFSAERLKGVDSTLKIQPAELGDSAVYLCASSPWEGAGWGEQFFGPGTRLTVL.

This chain joins TRBV14 and TRBJ2-5; TRBD2 agrees at 11 bases. Germline-derived CDR1 and CDR2 are SGHDN and FVKESK. J gave up 4 bases and V 4 bases, and 5 bases lay outside the gene matches. CDR3 length: 15 amino acids. The CDR3 DNA reads as TGTGCCAGCAGCCGGAGCACTAGCGGGGGAGAGACCCAGTACTTC. This sequence encodes CASSRSTSGGETQYF.

This clone was detected a few times. This rearrangement joins TRBV7-2 to TRBJ2-2, with D perhaps TRBD2 (5 bases). Germline V gene lookup returns CDR1 SGHTA and CDR2 FQGNSA. CDR3 length: 15 residues. V lost 3 bases to trimming and J lost 3 bases, with 11 bases between them. CDR3 sequence: CASSLKLDDTGELFF. Written as DNA, the CDR3 is TGTGCCAGCAGCTTGAAACTAGACGACACCGGGGAGCTGTTTTTT. The complete variable domain, with remaining parts taken from reference TRBV7-2 and TRBJ2-2, reads GAGVSQSPSNKVTEKGKDVELRCDPISGHTALYWYRQSLGQGLEFLIYFQGNSAPDKSGLPSDRFSAERTGGSVSTLTIQRTQQEDSAVYLCASSLKLDDTGELFFGEGSRLTVL.

The V gene is TRBV5-1, the J gene TRBJ2-5; possible D gene TRBD1, 7 bases. Germline V gives CDR1 SGHRS, CDR2 YFSETQ. With 4 bases removed from V and 4 bases from J, the gap between germline ends came to 11 bases. CDR3 size: 13 residues. This chain's CDR3 is CASSRQGGETQYF. The CDR3 DNA is TGCGCCAGCAGCCGACAGGGAGGAGAGACCCAGTACTTC.

The V gene is TRBV7-2, the J gene TRBJ2-7; D gene unclear. Germline V gene lookup returns CDR1 SGHTA and CDR2 FQGNSA. V lost 5 bases, J lost 2 bases, and 4 bases lay in between. The CDR3 runs 11 residues. The CDR3 reads CASSPAYEQYF. The CDR3 bases are TGTGCCAGCAGCCCCGCCTACGAGCAGTACTTC. The full variable domain, rest sourced from reference TRBV7-2 and TRBJ2-7, is GAGVSQSPSNKVTEKGKDVELRCDPISGHTALYWYRQSLGQGLEFLIYFQGNSAPDKSGLPSDRFSAERTGGSVSTLTIQRTQQEDSAVYLCASSPAYEQYFGPGTRLTVT.

The rearrangement joins TRBV11-2 to TRBJ1-3; a possible D gene is TRBD1 (6 bases). The CDR3 totals 17 residues. Trimming took off 5 bases at V and 0 bases at J, with 17 bases between the two ends. The germline V gene encodes CDR1 SGHAT and CDR2 FQNNGV. CDR3 loop: CASSPPWSRGSGNTIYF. As DNA, the CDR3 is TGTGCCAGCAGCCCCCCTTGGTCCAGGGGCTCTGGAAACACCATATATTTT.

This clone was observed a few times. The V call is TRBV2, the J call TRBJ1-1; 7 bases line up with TRBD1. Germline V gene data show CDR1 as SNHLY and CDR2 as FYNNEI. The ends lost 6 bases at V and 3 bases at J; junction bases unmatched: 4. CDR3 length: 13 amino acids. CDR3 nucleotide sequence: TGTGCCAGCAGAGCGGACAGGTACACTGAAGCTTTCTTT. It encodes CASRADRYTEAFF.

This chain joins TRBV19 and TRBJ1-6; TRBD1 matches 8 bases. Germline trimming cut 11 bases from V and 7 bases from J; bases unmatched to any gene: 7. CDR1 and CDR2 from the germline V gene are LNHDA and SQIVND (reference sequence). The CDR3 has 13 residues. The chain's CDR3 is CAARTGNNSPLHF. DNA for the CDR3: TGTGCCGCCAGGACAGGGAACAATTCACCCCTCCACTTT.

CDR3 residues: CASSLGPQGELFF. The CDR3 DNA reads TGTGCCAGCAGCTTAGGACCACAAGGGGAGCTGTTTTTT. The rearrangement joins TRBV7-7 to TRBJ2-2; D is undetermined. V was cut by 1 base and J by 8 bases, with 8 bases left in between. Germline values: CDR1 SSHAT, CDR2 FNYEAQ (reference sequence). This CDR3 spans 13 amino acids. Based on the CDR3 plus reference TRBV7-7 and TRBJ2-2, the full variable domain is GAGVSQSPRYKVTKRGQDVTLRCDPISSHATLYWYQQALGQGPEFLTYFNYEAQPDKSGLPSDRFSAERPEGSISTLTIQRTEQRDSAMYRCASSLGPQGELFFGEGSRLTVL.

The V and J genes are TRBV30 and TRBJ1-6; tentatively, D is TRBD1 (6 bases). The CDR3 consists of 13 residues. V shed 2 bases and J shed 11 bases, with 13 bases lying between them. The germline V gene has CDR1 GTSNPN and CDR2 SVGIG (reference sequence). The CDR3 region is CAWSSTQGAPLHF. In nucleotides, the CDR3 is TGTGCCTGGAGTTCAACACAGGGTGCACCCCTCCACTTT.

The CDR3 reads CASSLANGRGEKLFF. The CDR3 bases are TGCGCCAGCAGCTTGGCAAACGGGCGGGGTGAAAAACTGTTTTTT. The gene calls are TRBV5-1 and TRBJ1-4; unclear D gene. The CDR3 spans 15 residues. V was pared by 0 bases and J by 7 bases, with 13 bases between. Looked up from germline, CDR1 is SGHRS and CDR2 is YFSETQ.

The rearrangement joins TRBV6-1 to TRBJ1-5; 9 bases agree with TRBD1. Germline trimming cut 7 bases from V and 1 base from J; bases unmatched to any gene: 5. CDR3 length equals 15 residues. The V gene's germline CDR1 is MNHNS and CDR2 SASEGT. DNA of the CDR3: TGTGCCAGCACCCCGGGACAGGGAAGCAATCAGCCCCAGCATTTT. It encodes CASTPGQGSNQPQHF.

In its sample, this clone ranks as medium-sized. V and J are TRBV19 and TRBJ1-1, with no clear D. The CDR3 consists of 14 residues. Trimming pared 7 bases from V and 11 bases from J, leaving 23 bases between. Germline loops: CDR1 LNHDA, CDR2 SQIVND (reference sequence). CDR3 coding DNA: TGTGCCAGTACCCCTGGCGGTGGACCCGGCGACGCTTTCTTT. Its translation: CASTPGGGPGDAFF.

This clone has a handful of counts. V gene TRBV6-5 combines with J gene TRBJ1-6, with TRBD1 matching 7 bases. The CDR3 extends over 15 amino acids. Germline CDR1 is MNHEY and CDR2 is SVGAGI. V dropped 5 bases and J dropped 2; count of bases not matched to a gene: 3. The CDR3 spells CASSVGQAYNSPLHF. CDR3 in DNA: TGTGCCAGCAGTGTTGGACAGGCCTATAATTCACCCCTCCACTTT.

The chain joins TRBV11-2 to TRBJ2-3; 7 bases match TRBD2. V dropped 5 bases and J dropped 5; count of bases not matched to a gene: 13. CDR1 is SGHAT, CDR2 FQNNGV, per germline. The CDR3 has 16 residues. In DNA, the CDR3 is TGTGCCAGCAGCCCCCGACCGAGCCCTAGCGGAGATACGCAGTATTTT. This gives the protein CASSPRPSPSGDTQYF.

The chain carries TRBV5-6 and TRBJ1-4, with D possibly being TRBD1 (5 bases). The CDR3 runs 15 residues. Trimming pared 3 bases from V and 8 bases from J, leaving 17 bases between. CDR1 is SGHDT and CDR2 is YYEEEE in the germline V gene. Here the CDR3 reads CASSSSARGREKLFF. The CDR3 coding sequence is TGTGCCAGCAGCTCCTCCGCGAGGGGTAGAGAAAAACTGTTTTTT.